The clone carrying this TCR beta chain has only a few counts. These data belong to a study of regulatory T cells in long-lasting Graves disease. On the study more broadly: Graves' patients (newly diagnosed) had been on antithyroid drugs under 3 months.

Documented time point: newly diagnosed GD, antithyroid drugs for less than 3 months. There was RNA extracted from PBMCs, and the TCR library was made from it. The CDR3 covers 15 residues. CDR1 and CDR2 (germline): SGHDT, YYEEEE. V trimming: 2 bases; J trimming: 1 base; junction bases outside the gene matches: 2. HTBI primers from iRepertoire and Arm-PCR of CDR3 regions yielded the TCR beta libraries. One entry per CDR3 protein results from TCRdb running MiXCR on the multiplex PCR reads. Altogether roughly 380,000 distinct CDR3 sequences are present, around 17% being singletons, with the ten largest covering 25% to 30%. The sample was also linked to a second study, of T cells in Graves' hyperthyroidism and ophthalmopathy. As that report states: Clinicians diagnosed patients from clinical symptoms, serum thyroxine and TRAb, thyroid ultrasound and orbital computed tomography. Most thyroid clonotypes that were expanded above 0.001 also turned up in blood. Ophthalmopathy got predicted by the model a median about 6.5 months before its onset.

The receptor's source is a man in his forties with Graves disease. This specimen was peripheral blood mononuclear cells (PBMCs), taken at new diagnosis, from a patient treated with antithyroid drugs. The chain combines TRBV5-6 with TRBJ2-2, with 7 bases aligning to TRBD2. DNA of the CDR3: TGTGCCAGCAGCTTAATAGCGGGGAACACCGGGGAGCTGTTTTTT. This encodes CASSLIAGNTGELFF. The full variable domain, completed using reference TRBV5-6 and TRBJ2-2, is DAGVTQSPTHLIKTRGQQVTLRCSPKSGHDTVSWYQQALGQGPQFIFQYYEEEERQRGNFPDRFSGHQFPNYSSELNVNALLLGDSALYLCASSLIAGNTGELFFGEGSRLTVL.